This T cell receptor beta chain is from a study of immune characterization of retroperitoneal liposarcoma. Each CDR3 protein gets one entry after TCRdb re-called the PCR reads with MiXCR. The profile covers several thousand distinct CDR3 sequences, with over 40% appearing a single time and about 10% taken by the ten largest. This CDR3 is 18 amino acids long. Germline CDR1 reads MNHEY; CDR2 reads SMNVEV (reference sequence). With V trimmed by 3 bases and J by 5 bases, 15 bases remained unmatched. The chain employs TRBV27 and TRBJ2-2; 7 nucleotides align to TRBD2. This sequence originates from a male donor with retroperitoneal liposarcoma. Sequencing used tumor tissue. CDR3 amino acids: CASSFVHRGGVGTGELFF. DNA of the CDR3: TGTGCCAGCAGTTTTGTTCATCGCGGGGGAGTTGGGACCGGGGAGCTGTTTTTT.